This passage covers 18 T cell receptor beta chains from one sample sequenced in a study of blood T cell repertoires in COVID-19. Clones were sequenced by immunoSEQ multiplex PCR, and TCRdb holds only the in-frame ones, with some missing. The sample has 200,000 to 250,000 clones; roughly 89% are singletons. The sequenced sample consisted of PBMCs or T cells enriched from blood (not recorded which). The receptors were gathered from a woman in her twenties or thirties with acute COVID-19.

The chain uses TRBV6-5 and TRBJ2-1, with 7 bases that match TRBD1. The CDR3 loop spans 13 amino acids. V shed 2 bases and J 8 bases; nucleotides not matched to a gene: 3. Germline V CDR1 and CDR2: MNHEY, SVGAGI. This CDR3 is CASSYDRAHEQFF. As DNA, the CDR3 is TGTGCCAGCAGTTACGACAGGGCCCATGAGCAGTTCTTC.

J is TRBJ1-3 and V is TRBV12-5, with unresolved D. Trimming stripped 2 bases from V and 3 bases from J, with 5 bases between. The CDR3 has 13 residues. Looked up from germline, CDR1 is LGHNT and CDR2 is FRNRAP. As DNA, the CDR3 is TGTGCTAGTGGTTTGCCTAATGGAAACACCATATATTTT. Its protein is CASGLPNGNTIYF.

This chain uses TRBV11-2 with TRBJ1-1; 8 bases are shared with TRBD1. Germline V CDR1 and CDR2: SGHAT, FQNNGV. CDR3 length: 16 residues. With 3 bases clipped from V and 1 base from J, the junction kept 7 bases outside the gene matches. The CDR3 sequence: CASSFPRGRKNTEAFF. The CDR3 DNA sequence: TGTGCCAGCAGCTTCCCCAGGGGGCGGAAGAACACTGAAGCTTTCTTT.

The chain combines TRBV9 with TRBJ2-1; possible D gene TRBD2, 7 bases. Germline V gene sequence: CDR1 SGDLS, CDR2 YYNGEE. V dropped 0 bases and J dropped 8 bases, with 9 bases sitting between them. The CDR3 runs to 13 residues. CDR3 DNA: TGTGCCAGCAGCGTAGAGGGGGGGTATGAGCAGTTCTTC. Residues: CASSVEGGYEQFF.

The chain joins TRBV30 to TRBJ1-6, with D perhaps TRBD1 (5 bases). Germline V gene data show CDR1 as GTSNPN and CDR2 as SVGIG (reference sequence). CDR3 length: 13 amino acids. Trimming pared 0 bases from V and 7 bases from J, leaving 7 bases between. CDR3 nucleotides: TGTGCCTGGAGTGTTCGGGGGAATTCACCCCTCCACTTT. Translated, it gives CAWSVRGNSPLHF.

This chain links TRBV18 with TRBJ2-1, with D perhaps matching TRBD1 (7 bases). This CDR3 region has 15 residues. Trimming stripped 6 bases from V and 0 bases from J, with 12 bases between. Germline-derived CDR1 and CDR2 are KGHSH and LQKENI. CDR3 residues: CASSAGQSSYNEQFF. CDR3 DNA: TGTGCCAGCTCGGCGGGACAGAGCTCCTACAATGAGCAGTTCTTC.

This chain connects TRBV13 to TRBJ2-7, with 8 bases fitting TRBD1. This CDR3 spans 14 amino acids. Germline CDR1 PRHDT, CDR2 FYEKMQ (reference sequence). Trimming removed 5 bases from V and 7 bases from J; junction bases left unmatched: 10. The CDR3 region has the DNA TGTGCCAGCAGCCTCGATCGGACAGGGCAAGAGCAGTACTTC. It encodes CASSLDRTGQEQYF.

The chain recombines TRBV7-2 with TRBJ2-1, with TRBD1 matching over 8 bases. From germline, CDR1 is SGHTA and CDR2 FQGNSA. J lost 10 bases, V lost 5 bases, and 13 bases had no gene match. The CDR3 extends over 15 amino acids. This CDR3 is CASSPRTGPRFEQFF. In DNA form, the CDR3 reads TGTGCCAGCAGCCCCCGGACAGGGCCTAGGTTCGAGCAGTTCTTC. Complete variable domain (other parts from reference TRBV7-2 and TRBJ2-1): GAGVSQSPSNKVTEKGKDVELRCDPISGHTALYWYRQSLGQGLEFLIYFQGNSAPDKSGLPSDRFSAERTGGSVSTLTIQRTQQEDSAVYLCASSPRTGPRFEQFFGPGTRLTVL.

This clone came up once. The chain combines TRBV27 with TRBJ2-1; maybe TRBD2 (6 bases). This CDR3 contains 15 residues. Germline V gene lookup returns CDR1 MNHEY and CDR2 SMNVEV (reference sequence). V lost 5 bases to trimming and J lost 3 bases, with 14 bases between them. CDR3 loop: CASSPPGGFYNEQFF. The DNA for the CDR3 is TGTGCCAGCAGTCCCCCTGGGGGGTTCTACAATGAGCAGTTCTTC.

The CDR3 bases are TGCGCCAACCCGGGACTAGCGGGGGCCTCTTTCTACGAGCAGTACTTC. It translates to CANPGLAGASFYEQYF. This chain joins TRBV10-1 and TRBJ2-7, with TRBD2 identical over 14 bases. The CDR3 runs to 16 residues. Unmatched junction bases numbered 11, after V lost 10 bases and J lost 3 bases. Germline CDR1 is WNHNN and CDR2 is SYGVQD (reference sequence).

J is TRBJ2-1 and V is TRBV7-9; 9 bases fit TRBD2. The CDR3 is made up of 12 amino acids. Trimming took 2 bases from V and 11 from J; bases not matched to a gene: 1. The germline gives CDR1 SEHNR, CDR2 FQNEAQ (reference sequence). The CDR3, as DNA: TGTGCCAGCAGCTTAAGCGGGGGGCAGCAGTTCTTC. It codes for CASSLSGGQQFF.

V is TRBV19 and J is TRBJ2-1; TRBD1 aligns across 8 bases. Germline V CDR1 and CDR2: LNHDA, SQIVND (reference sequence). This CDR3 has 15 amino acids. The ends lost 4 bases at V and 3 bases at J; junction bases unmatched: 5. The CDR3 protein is CASSRQGRYYNEQFF. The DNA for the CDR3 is TGTGCCAGTAGTAGACAGGGGCGATACTACAATGAGCAGTTCTTC.

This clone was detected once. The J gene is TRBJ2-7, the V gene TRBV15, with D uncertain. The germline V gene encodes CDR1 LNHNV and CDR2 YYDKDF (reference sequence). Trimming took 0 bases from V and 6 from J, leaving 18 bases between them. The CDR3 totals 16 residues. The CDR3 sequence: CATSRDRGTPRFEQYF. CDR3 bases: TGTGCCACCAGCAGAGATAGAGGCACTCCGAGGTTCGAGCAGTACTTC.

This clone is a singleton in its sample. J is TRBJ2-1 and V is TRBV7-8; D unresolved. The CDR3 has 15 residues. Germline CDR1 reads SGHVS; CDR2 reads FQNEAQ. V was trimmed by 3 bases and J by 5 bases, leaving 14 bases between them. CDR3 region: CASSFTRGENNEQFF. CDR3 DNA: TGTGCCAGCAGCTTTACCCGCGGCGAGAACAATGAGCAGTTCTTC.

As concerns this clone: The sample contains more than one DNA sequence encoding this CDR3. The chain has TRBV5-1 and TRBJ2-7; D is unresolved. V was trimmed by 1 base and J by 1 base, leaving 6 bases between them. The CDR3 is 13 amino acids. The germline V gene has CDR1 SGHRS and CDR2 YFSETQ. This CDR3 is CASSLSLSYEQYF. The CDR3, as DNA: TGCGCCAGCAGCTTGTCGTTGTCCTACGAGCAGTACTTC.

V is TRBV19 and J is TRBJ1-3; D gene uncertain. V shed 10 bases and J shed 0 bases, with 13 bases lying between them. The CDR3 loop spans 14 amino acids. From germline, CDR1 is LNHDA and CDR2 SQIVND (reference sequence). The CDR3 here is CATRTKSSGNTIYF. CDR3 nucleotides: TGTGCCACCAGAACTAAGAGCTCTGGAAACACCATATATTTT.

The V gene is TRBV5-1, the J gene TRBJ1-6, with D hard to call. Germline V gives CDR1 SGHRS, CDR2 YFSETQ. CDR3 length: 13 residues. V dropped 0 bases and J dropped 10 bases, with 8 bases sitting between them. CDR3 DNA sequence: TGCGCCAGCAGCTTGGAGAGCCGCTCACCCCTCCACTTT. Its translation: CASSLESRSPLHF.

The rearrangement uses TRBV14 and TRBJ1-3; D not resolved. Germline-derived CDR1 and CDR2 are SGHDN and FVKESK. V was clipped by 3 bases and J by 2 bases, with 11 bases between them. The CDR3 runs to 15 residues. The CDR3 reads CASSHAGTTGNTIYF. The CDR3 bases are TGTGCCAGCAGCCACGCAGGCACAACTGGAAACACCATATATTTT.